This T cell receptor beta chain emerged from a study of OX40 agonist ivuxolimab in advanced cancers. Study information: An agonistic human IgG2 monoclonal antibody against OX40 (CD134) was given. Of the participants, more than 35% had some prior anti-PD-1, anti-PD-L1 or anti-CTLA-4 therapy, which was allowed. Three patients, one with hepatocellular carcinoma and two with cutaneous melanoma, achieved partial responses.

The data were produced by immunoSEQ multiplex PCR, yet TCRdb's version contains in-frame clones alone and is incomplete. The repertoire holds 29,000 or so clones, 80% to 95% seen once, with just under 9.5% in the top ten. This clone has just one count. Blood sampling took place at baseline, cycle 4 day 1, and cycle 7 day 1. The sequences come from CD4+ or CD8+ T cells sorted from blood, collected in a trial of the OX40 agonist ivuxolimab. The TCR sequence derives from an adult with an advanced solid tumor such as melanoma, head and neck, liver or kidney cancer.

The chain's CDR3 is CASSLGWDPDVDTQYF. CDR3 bases: TGTGCCAGCAGCTTAGGGTGGGACCCGGACGTGGATACGCAGTATTTT. The chain carries TRBV11-2 and TRBJ2-3, with D perhaps being TRBD1 or TRBD2 (5 bases each). Trimming took off 1 base at V and 6 bases at J, with 17 bases between the two ends. Germline V gives CDR1 SGHAT, CDR2 FQNNGV. The CDR3 runs to 16 residues.